The source of this TCR beta chain is a study of spatial heterogeneity in lung cancer. Study-level background: For tumor regions, TCR transcript counts showed a strong correlation with a T cell module score derived from matched bulk RNA-seq.

The CDR3 is made up of 13 amino acids. Germline V lookup: CDR1 SGHAT, CDR2 FQNNGV. V was trimmed by 6 bases and J by 3 bases, leaving 10 bases between them. As to time point: sample taken at primary tumor resection. Whole-study findings and limits: Tumoral mutation counts were tracked by counts of expanded intratumoral alpha and beta TCRs. Expanded TCR counts, ubiquitous and regional, correlated respectively with ubiquitous and regional nonsynonymous mutation counts.

This clonotype was observed many times. Its antigen remains unknown. A single record per CDR3 protein comes from TCRdb applying MiXCR to the 5' RACE reads. The sample has 5,500 to 8,500 distinct CDR3 sequences, around 3% seen once; the top ten hold over 20%. This material consisted of lung tumor tissue, taken at surgery. The chain has TRBV11-2 and TRBJ2-3; D gene uncertain. The clonotype comes from a male donor with early-stage non-small cell lung cancer. DNA for the CDR3: TGTGCCAGCAGTATTGGTGGGACAGATACGCAGTATTTT. Translated, it gives CASSIGGTDTQYF. Supplemented by reference TRBV11-2 and TRBJ2-3, the full variable domain reads EAGVAQSPRYKIIEKRQSVAFWCNPISGHATLYWYQQILGQGPKLLIQFQNNGVVDDSQLPKDRFSAERLKGVDSTLKIQPAKLEDSAVYLCASSIGGTDTQYFGPGTRLTVL.